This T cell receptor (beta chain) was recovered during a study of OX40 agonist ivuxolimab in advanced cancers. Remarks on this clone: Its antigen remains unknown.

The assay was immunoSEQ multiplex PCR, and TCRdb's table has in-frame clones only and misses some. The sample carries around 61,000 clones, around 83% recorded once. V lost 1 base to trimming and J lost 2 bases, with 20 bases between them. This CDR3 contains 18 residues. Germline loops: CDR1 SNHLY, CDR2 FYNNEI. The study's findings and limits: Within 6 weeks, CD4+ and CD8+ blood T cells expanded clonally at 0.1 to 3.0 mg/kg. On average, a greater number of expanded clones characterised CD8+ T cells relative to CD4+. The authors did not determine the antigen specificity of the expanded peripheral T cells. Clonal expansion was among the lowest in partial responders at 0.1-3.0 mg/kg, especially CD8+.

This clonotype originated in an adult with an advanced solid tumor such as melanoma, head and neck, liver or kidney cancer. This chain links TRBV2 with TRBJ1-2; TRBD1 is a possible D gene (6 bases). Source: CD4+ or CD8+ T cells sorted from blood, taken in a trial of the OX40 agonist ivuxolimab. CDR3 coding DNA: TGTGCCAGCAGTGAAGATTTGGCAGGGGACCGTAAGAACTATGGCTACACCTTC. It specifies CASSEDLAGDRKNYGYTF.